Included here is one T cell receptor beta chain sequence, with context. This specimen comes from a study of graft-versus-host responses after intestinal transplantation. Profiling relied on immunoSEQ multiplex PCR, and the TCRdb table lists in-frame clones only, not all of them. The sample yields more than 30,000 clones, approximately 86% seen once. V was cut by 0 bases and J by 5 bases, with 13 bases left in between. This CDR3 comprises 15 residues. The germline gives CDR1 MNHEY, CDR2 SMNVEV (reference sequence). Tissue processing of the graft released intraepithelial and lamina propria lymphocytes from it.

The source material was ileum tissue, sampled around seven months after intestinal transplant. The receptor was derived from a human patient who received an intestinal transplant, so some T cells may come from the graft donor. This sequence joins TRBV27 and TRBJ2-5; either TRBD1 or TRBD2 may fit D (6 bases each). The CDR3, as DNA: TGTGCCAGCAGTTTATCCCCCTTAGGGGGGGAGACCCAGTACTTC. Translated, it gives CASSLSPLGGETQYF.